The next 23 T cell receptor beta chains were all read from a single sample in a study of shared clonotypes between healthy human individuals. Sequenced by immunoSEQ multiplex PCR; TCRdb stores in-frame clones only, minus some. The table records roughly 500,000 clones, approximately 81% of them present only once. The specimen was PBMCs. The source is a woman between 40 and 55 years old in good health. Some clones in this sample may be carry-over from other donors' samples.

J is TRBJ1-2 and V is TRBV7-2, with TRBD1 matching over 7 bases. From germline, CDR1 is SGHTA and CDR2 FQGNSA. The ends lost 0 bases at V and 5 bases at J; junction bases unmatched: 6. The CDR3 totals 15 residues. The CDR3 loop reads CASSLARGQAYGYTF. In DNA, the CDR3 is TGTGCCAGCAGCTTAGCGCGTGGACAGGCGTATGGCTACACCTTC.

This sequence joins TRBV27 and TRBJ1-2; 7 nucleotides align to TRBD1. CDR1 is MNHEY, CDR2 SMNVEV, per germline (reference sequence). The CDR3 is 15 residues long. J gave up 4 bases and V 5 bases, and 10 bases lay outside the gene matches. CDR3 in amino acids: CASSPERGLGYGYTF. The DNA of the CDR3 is TGTGCCAGCAGTCCGGAGAGGGGGCTCGGCTATGGCTACACCTTC.

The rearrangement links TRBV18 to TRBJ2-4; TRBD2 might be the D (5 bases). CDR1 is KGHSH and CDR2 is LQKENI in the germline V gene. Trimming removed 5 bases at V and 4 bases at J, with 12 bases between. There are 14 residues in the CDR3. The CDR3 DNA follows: TGTGCCAGCTCATGGGAGAGAGGGAAAAACATTCAGTACTTC. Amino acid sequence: CASSWERGKNIQYF.

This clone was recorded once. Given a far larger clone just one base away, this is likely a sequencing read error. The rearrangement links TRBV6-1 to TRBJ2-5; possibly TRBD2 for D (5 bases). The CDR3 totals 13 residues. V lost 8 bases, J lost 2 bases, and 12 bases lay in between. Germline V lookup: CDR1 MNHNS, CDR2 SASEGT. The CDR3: CASGPPGQETQYF. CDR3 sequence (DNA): TGTGCCAGCGGTCCTCCGGGACAAGAGACCCAGTACTTC.

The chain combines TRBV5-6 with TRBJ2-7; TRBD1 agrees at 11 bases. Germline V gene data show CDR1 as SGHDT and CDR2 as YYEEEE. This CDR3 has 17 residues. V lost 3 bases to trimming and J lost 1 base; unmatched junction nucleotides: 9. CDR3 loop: CASSSKMGTGGSYEQYF. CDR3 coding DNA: TGTGCCAGCAGCTCTAAAATGGGGACAGGGGGTTCCTACGAGCAGTACTTC.

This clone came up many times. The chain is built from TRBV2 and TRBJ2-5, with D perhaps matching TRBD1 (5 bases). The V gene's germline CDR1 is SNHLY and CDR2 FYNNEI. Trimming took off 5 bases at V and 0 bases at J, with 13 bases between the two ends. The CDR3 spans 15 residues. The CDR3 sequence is CASSWSAGNQETQYF. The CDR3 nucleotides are TGTGCCAGCAGTTGGAGTGCAGGGAACCAAGAGACCCAGTACTTC.

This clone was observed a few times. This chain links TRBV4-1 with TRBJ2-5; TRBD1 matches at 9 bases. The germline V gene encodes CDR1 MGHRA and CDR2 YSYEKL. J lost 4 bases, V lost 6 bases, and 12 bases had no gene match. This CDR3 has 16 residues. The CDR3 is CASSRTQDRGGETQYF. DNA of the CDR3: TGCGCCAGCAGTCGGACCCAGGACAGGGGAGGAGAGACCCAGTACTTC.

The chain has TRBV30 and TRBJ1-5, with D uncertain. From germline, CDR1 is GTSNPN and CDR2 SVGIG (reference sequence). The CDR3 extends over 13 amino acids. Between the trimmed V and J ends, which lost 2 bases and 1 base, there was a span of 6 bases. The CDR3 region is CAWSQASNQPQHF. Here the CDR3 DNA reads TGTGCCTGGAGTCAGGCCAGCAATCAGCCCCAGCATTTT.

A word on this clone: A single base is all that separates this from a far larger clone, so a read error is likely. CDR3 DNA sequence: TGTACCTGGAGTCCGGGACTAGCGAACACCGGGGAGCTGTTTTTT. Encoded protein: CTWSPGLANTGELFF. This chain connects TRBV30 to TRBJ2-2; 8 nucleotides match TRBD2. Germline CDR1 and CDR2: GTSNPN and SVGIG (reference sequence). There are 15 residues in the CDR3.

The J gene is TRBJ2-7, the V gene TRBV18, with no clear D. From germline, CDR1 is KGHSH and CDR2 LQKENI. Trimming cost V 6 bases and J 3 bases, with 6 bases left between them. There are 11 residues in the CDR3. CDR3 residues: CASSLNYEQYF. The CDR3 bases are TGTGCCAGCTCCCTTAACTACGAGCAGTACTTC.

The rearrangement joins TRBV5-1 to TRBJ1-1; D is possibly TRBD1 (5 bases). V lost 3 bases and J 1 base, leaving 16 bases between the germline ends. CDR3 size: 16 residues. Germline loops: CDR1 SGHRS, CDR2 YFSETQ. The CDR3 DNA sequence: TGCGCCAGCAGCTCCGGGCCACAGACAGCGAACACTGAAGCTTTCTTT. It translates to CASSSGPQTANTEAFF.

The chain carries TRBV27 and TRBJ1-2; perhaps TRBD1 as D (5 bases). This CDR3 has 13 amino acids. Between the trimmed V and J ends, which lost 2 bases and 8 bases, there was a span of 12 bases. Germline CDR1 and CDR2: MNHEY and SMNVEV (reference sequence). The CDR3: CASSLAGVEGYTF. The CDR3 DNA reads TGTGCCAGCAGTTTAGCGGGGGTCGAGGGCTACACCTTC.

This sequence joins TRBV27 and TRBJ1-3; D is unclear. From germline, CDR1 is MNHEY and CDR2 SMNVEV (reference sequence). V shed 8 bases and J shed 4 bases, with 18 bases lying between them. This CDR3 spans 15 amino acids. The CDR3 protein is CASGPLSGQGNTIYF. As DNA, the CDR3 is TGTGCCAGCGGGCCCCTCAGCGGGCAGGGAAACACCATATATTTT.

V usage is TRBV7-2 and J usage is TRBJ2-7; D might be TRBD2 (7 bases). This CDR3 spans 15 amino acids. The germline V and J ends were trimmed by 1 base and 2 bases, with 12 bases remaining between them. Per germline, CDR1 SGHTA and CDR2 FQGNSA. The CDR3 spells CASSLEGGSTYEQYF. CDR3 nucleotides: TGTGCCAGCAGCTTAGAGGGGGGGAGTACCTACGAGCAGTACTTC.

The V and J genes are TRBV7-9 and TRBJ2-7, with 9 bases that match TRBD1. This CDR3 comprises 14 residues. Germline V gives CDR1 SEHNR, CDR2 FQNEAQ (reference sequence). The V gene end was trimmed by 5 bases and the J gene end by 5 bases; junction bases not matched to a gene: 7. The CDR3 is CASSRTGDFHEQYF. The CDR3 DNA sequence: TGTGCCAGCAGCCGGACAGGGGACTTCCACGAGCAGTACTTC.

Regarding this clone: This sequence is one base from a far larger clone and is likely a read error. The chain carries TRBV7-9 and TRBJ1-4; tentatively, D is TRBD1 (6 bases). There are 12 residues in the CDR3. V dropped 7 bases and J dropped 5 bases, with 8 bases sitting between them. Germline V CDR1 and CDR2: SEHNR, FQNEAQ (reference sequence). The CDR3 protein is CASMDSNEKLFF. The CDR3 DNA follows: TGTGCCAGCATGGACAGCAATGAAAAACTGTTTTTT.

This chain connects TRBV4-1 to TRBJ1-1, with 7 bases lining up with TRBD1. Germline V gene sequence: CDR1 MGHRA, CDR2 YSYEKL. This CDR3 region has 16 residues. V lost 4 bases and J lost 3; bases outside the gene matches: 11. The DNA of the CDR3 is TGCGCCAGCAGCCCGACGACAGGGAGGGGCGACACTGAAGCTTTCTTT. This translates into CASSPTTGRGDTEAFF.

As DNA, the CDR3 is TGTGCCAGCAGCTTAGGTCGCAGGACAGCCCGTAATGAAAAACTGTTTTTT. Its protein product is CASSLGRRTARNEKLFF. The chain links TRBV7-8 to TRBJ1-4, with a tentative D call TRBD1 (6 bases). Germline CDR1 reads SGHVS; CDR2 reads FQNEAQ. This CDR3 comprises 17 residues. Trimming cost V 1 base and J 4 bases, with 16 bases left between them.

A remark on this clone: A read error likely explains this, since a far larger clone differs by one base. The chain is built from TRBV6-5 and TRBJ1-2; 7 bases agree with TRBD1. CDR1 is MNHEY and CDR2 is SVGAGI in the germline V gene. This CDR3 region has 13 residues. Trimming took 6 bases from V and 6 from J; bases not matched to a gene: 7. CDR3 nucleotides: TGTGCCAGCAGATGGACAGGAGAGAATGGCTACACCTTC. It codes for CASRWTGENGYTF.

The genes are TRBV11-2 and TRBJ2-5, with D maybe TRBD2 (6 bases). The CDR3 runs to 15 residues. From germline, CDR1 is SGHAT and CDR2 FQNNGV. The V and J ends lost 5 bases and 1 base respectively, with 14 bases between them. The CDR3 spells CASSMRGDTQETQYF. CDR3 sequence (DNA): TGTGCCAGCAGCATGCGGGGAGACACCCAAGAGACCCAGTACTTC.

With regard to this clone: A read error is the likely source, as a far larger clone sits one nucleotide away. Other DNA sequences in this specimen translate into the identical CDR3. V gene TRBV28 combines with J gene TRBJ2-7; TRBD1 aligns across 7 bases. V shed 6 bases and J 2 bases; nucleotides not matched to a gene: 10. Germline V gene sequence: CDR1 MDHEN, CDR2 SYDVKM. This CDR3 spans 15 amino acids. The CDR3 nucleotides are TGTGCCAGCAGCACGCCTGGACAGGCTACCTACGAGCAGTACTTC. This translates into CASSTPGQATYEQYF. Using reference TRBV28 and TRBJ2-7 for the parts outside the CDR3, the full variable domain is DVKVTQSSRYLVKRTGEKVFLECVQDMDHENMFWYRQDPGLGLRLIYFSYDVKMKEKGDIPEGYSVSREKKERFSLILESASTNQTSMYLCASSTPGQATYEQYFGPGTRLTVT.

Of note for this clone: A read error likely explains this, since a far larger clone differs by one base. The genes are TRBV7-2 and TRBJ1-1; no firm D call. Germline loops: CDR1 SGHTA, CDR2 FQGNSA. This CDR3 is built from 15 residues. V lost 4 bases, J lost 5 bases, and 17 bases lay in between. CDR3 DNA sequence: TGTGCCAGCAGCTCGACCGTGACCGGGAGGACTGAAGCTTTCTTT. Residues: CASSSTVTGRTEAFF.

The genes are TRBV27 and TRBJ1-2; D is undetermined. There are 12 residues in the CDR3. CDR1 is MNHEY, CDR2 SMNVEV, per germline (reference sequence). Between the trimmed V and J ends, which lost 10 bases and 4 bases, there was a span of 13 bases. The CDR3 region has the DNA TGTGCCACCTCCAACCAAGGCTATGGCTACACCTTC. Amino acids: CATSNQGYGYTF.